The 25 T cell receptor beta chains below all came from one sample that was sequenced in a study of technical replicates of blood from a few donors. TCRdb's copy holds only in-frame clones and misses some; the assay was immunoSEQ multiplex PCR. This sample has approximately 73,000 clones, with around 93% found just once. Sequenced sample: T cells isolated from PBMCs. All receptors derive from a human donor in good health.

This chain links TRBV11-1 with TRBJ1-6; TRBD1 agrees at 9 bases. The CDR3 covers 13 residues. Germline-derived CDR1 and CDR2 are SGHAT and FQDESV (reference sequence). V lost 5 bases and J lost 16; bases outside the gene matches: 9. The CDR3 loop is CASSPVGQGTLHF. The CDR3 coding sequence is TGTGCCAGCAGCCCCGTTGGACAGGGGACTCTCCACTTT. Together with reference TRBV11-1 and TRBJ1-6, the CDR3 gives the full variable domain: EAEVAQSPRYKITEKSQAVAFWCDPISGHATLYWYRQILGQGPELLVQFQDESVVDDSQLPKDRFSAERLKGVDSTLKIQPAELGDSAMYLCASSPVGQGTLHFGNGTRLTVT.

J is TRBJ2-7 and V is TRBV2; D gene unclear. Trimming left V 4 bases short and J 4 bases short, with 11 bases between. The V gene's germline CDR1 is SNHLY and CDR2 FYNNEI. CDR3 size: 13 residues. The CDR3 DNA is TGTGCCAGCAGTGGAAGGAGAATTTACGAGCAGTACTTC. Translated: CASSGRRIYEQYF.

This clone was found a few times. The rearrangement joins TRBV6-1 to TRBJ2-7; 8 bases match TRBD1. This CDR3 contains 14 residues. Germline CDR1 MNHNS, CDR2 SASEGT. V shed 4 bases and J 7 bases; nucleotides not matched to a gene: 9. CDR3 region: CASSVSQGQEEQYF. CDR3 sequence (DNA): TGTGCCAGCAGTGTGAGCCAGGGACAGGAAGAGCAGTACTTC.

The CDR3: CASSSYEQFF. CDR3 in DNA: TGTGCCAGCAGCTCTTATGAGCAGTTCTTC. This chain connects TRBV11-2 to TRBJ2-1, with D uncertain. CDR1 SGHAT and CDR2 FQNNGV come from the germline V gene. This CDR3 region has 10 residues. V was cut by 4 bases and J by 8 bases, with 3 bases left in between.

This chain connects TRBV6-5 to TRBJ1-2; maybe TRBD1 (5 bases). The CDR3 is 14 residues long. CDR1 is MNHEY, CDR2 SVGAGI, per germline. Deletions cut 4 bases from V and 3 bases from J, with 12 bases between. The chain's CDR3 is CASSSPTDHYGYTF. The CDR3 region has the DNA TGTGCCAGCAGTTCTCCGACAGATCACTATGGCTACACCTTC.

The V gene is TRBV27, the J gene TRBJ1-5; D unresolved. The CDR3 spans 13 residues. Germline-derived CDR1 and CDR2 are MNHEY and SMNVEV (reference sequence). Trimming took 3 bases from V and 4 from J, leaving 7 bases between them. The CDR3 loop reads CASSFGRNQPQHF. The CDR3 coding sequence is TGTGCCAGCAGTTTTGGGAGGAATCAGCCCCAGCATTTT.

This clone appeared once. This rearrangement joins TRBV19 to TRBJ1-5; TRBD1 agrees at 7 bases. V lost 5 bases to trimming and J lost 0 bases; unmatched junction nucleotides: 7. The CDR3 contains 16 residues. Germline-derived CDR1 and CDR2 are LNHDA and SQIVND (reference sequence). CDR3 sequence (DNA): TGTGCCAGTAGTGTCCGGGACAGTTATAGCAATCAGCCCCAGCATTTT. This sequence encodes CASSVRDSYSNQPQHF.

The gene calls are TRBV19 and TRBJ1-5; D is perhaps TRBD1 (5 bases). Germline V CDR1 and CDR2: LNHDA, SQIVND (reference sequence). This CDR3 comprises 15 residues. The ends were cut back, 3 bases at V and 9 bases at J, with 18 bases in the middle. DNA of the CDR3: TGTGCCAGTAGTATTGTCCCGCGGGGCTCATGGCCCCAGCATTTT. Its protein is CASSIVPRGSWPQHF. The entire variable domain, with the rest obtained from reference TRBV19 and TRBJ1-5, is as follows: DGGITQSPKYLFRKEGQNVTLSCEQNLNHDAMYWYRQDPGQGLRLIYYSQIVNDFQKGDIAEGYSVSREKKESFPLTVTSAQKNPTAFYLCASSIVPRGSWPQHFGDGTRLSIL.

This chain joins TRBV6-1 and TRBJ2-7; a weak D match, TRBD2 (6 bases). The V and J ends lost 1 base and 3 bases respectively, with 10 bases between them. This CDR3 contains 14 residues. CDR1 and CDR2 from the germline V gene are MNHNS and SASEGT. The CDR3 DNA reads TGTGCCAGCAGTGAAGTGGGACTTTTCTACGAGCAGTACTTC. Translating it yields CASSEVGLFYEQYF.

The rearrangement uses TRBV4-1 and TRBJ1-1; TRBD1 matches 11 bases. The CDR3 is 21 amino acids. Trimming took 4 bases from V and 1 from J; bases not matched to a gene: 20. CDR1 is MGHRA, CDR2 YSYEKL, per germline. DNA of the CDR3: TGCGCCAGCAGCCTGGGGTTCCGATACCGGGACAGGGGGGTTGCGAACACTGAAGCTTTCTTT. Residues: CASSLGFRYRDRGVANTEAFF.

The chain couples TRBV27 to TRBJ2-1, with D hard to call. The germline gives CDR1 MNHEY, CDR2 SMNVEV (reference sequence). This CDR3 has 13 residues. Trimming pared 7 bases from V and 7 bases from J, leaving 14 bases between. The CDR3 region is CASTEIHINEQFF. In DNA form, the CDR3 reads TGTGCCAGCACTGAAATACACATAAATGAGCAGTTCTTC.

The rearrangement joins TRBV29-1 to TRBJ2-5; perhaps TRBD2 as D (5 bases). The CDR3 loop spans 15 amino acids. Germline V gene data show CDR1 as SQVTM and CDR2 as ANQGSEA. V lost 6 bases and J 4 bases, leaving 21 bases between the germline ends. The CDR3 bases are TGCAGCGTGCCCTTAGGGAGCGGCGGGCGAGAGACCCAGTACTTC. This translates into CSVPLGSGGRETQYF.

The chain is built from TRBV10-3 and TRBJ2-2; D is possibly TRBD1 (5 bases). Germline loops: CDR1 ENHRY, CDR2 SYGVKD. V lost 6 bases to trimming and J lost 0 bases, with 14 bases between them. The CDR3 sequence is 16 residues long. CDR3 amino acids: CAISKDIDTNTGELFF. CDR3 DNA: TGTGCCATCAGCAAGGACATCGATACGAACACCGGGGAGCTGTTTTTT.

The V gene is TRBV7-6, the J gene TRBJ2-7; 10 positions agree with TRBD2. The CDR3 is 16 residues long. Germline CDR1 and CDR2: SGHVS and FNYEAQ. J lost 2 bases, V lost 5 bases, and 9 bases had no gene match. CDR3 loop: CASSPGRTSGPYEQYF. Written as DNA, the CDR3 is TGTGCCAGCAGCCCCGGGAGGACTAGCGGACCCTACGAGCAGTACTTC.

In DNA, the CDR3 is TGTGCCAGCAGCCGTAGGCAGGGGGCAGTCAATGAGCAGTTCTTC. Translated: CASSRRQGAVNEQFF. This rearrangement joins TRBV7-8 to TRBJ2-1; 8 bases fit TRBD1. The junction had 9 bases not matched to a gene; V was cut back by 5 bases and J by 6 bases. The CDR3 is 15 amino acids. Germline CDR1 reads SGHVS; CDR2 reads FQNEAQ.

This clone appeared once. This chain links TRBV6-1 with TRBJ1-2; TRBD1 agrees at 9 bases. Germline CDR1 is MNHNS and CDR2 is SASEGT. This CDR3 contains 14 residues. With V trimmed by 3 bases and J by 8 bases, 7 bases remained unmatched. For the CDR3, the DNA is TGTGCCAGCAGTGACCGGGACAGGGCCTTAGGCTACACCTTC. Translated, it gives CASSDRDRALGYTF.

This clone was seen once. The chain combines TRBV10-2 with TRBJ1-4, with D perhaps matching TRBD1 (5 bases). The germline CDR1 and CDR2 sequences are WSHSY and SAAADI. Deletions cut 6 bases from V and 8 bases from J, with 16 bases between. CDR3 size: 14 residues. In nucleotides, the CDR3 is TGCGCCAGCAGACCGGGACCTGGAGGGGAAAAACTGTTTTTT. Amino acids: CASRPGPGGEKLFF.

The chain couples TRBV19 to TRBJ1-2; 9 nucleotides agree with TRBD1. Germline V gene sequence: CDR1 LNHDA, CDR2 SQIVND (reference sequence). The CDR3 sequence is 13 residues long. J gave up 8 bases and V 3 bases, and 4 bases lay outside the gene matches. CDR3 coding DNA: TGTGCCAGTAGTATTTGGGACAGGGACGGCTACACCTTC. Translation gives CASSIWDRDGYTF.

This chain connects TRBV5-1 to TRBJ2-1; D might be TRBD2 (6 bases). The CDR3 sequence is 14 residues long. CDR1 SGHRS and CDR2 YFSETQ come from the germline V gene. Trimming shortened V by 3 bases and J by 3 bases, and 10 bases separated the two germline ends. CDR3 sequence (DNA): TGCGCCAGCAGCTGGAGGGAGGACTACAATGAGCAGTTCTTC. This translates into CASSWREDYNEQFF.

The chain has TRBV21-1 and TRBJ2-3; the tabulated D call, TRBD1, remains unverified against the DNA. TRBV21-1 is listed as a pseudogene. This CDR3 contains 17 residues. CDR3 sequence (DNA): TGTGCCAGCAGCAAATCCAGGATAGGTCGTCTCACAGATACGCAGTATTTT. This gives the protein CASSKSRIGRLTDTQYF.

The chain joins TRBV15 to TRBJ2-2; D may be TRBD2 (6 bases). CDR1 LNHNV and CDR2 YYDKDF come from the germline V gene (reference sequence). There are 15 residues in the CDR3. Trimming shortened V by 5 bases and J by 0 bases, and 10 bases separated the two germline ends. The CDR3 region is CATSPEGPNTGELFF. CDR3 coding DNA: TGTGCCACCAGCCCGGAGGGCCCGAACACCGGGGAGCTGTTTTTT.

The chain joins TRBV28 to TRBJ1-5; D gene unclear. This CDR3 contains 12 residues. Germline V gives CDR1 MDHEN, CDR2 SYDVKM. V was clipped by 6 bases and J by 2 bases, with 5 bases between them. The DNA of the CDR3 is TGTGCCAGCAGCGCGGGCAATCAGCCCCAGCATTTT. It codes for CASSAGNQPQHF.

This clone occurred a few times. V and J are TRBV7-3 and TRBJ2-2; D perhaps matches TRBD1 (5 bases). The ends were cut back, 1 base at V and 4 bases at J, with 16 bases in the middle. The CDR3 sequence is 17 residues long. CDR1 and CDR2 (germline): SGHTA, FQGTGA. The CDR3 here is CASSLNPGPLITGELFF. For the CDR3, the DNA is TGTGCCAGCAGCTTAAATCCAGGGCCTCTGATCACCGGGGAGCTGTTTTTT.

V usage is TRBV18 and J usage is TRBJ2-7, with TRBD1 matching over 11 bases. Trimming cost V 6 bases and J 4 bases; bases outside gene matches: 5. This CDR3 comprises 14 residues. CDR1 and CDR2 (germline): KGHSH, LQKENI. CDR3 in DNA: TGTGCCAGCTCCCGGACAGGGGGCCTGTACGAGCAGTACTTC. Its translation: CASSRTGGLYEQYF.

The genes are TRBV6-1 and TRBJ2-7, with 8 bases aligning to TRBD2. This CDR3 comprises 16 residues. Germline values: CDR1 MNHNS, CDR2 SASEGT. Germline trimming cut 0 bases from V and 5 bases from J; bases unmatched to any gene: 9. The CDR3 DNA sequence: TGTGCCAGCAGTGAAGCGCCCAACGGGAGGGCTAACGAGCAGTACTTC. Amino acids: CASSEAPNGRANEQYF.